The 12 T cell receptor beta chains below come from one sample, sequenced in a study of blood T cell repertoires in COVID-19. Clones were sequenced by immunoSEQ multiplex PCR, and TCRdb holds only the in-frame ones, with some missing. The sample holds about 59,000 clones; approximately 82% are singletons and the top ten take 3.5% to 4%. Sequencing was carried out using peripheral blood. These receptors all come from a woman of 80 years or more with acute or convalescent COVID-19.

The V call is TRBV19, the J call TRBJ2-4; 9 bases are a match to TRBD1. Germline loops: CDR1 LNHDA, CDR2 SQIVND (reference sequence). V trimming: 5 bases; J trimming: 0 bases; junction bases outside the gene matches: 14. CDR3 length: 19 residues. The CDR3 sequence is CASSFDPGTGSLAKNIQYF. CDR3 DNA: TGTGCCAGTAGTTTCGACCCCGGGACAGGGTCGTTAGCCAAAAACATTCAGTACTTC.

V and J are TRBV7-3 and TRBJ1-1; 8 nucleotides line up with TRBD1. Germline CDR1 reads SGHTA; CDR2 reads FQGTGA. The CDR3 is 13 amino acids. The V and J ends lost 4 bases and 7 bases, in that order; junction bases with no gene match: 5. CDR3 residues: CASSSGQGREAFF. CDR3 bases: TGTGCCAGCAGCTCCGGACAGGGCCGTGAAGCTTTCTTT.

CDR3 sequence reads: CASSPTSGAPWELFF. As DNA, the CDR3 is TGTGCCAGCAGCCCGACTAGCGGGGCCCCTTGGGAGCTGTTTTTT. The V and J genes are TRBV14 and TRBJ2-2; 11 bases fit TRBD2. Per germline, CDR1 SGHDN and CDR2 FVKESK. This CDR3 has 15 residues. The V segment lost 4 bases and the J segment 9 bases; nucleotides outside the gene matches: 7.

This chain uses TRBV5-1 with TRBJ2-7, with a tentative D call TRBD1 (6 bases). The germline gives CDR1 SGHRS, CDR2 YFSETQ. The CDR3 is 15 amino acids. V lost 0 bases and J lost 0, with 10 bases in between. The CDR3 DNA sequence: TGCGCCAGCAGCTTGGAAGGGGGTACCTCCTACGAGCAGTACTTC. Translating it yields CASSLEGGTSYEQYF.

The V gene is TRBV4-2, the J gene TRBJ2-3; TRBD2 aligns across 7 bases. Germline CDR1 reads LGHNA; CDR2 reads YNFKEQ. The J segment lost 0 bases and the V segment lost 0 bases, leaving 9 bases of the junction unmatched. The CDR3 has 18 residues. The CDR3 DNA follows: TGTGCCAGCAGCCAAGAGGCTAGCGGTGATCCTAGCACAGATACGCAGTATTTT. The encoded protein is CASSQEASGDPSTDTQYF.

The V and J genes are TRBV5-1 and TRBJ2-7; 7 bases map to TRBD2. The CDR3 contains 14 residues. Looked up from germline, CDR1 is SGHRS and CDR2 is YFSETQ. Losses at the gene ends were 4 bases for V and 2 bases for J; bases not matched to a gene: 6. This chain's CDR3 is CASSRSGEAYEQYF. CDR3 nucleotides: TGCGCCAGCAGCAGGAGCGGGGAGGCCTACGAGCAGTACTTC.

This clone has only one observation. The CDR3 DNA follows: TGTGCCAGCAGTCTCCCTCCAACAGGGGGCGTAGGCTACACCTTC. Translation: CASSLPPTGGVGYTF. The chain recombines TRBV28 with TRBJ1-2, with 9 nucleotides matching TRBD1. Germline CDR1 is MDHEN and CDR2 is SYDVKM. Trimming took 5 bases from V and 8 from J; bases not matched to a gene: 12. The CDR3 is 15 residues long.

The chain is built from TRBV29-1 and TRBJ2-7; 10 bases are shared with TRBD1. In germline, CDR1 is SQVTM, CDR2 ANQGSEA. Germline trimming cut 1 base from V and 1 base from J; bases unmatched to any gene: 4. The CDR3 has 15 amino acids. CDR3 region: CSVEVWTGGSYEQYF. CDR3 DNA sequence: TGCAGCGTTGAAGTATGGACAGGGGGGTCCTACGAGCAGTACTTC.

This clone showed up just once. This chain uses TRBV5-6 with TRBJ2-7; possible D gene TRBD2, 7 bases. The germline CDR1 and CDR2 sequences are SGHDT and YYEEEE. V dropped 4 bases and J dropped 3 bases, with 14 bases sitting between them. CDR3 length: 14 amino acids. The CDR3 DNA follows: TGTGCCAGCAGCCTCGGACTAGGGGGCTACGAGCAGTACTTC. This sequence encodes CASSLGLGGYEQYF.

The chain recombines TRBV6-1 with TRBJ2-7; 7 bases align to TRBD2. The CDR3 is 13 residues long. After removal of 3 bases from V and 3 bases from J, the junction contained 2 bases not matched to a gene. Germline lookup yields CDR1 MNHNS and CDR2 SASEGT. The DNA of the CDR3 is TGTGCCAGCAGTGACGGGGGGTACTACGAGCAGTACTTC. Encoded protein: CASSDGGYYEQYF.

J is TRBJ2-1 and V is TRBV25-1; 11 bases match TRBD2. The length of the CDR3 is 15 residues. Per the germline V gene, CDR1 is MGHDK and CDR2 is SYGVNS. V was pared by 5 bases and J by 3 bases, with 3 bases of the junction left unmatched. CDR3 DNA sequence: TGTGCCAGCAGTCCTAGCGGGAGGAACTACAATGAGCAGTTCTTC. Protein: CASSPSGRNYNEQFF.

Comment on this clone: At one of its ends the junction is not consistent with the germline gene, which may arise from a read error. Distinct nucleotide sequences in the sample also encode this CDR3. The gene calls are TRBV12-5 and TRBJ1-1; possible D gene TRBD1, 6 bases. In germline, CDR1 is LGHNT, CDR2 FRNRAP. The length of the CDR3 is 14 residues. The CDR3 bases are TGTGCTAGTGGTTTGGTAGTGGGGGGGGCTGAAGCTTTTTTT. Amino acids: CASGLVVGGAEAFF.